The 20 T cell receptor beta chains presented below share a single source sample, sequenced in a study of T-cell memory formation after mild COVID-19. TCRdb re-called the 5' RACE reads with MiXCR, one entry per CDR3 protein. The sample carries some 310,000 distinct CDR3 sequences, around 20% recorded once. Sequencing used PBMCs or a T cell subset sorted from them (not recorded which). The source of these receptors is a man younger than 35 who had mild COVID-19 (a few samples of this study predate the infection). Cell type and time point are not known.

This clonotype has at least ten counts. The CDR3 nucleotides are TGTGCCAGCAGCTCGACTGCCCGATTTAATGAGCAGTTCTTC. Protein product: CASSSTARFNEQFF. The chain combines TRBV5-4 with TRBJ2-1; no reliable D call. CDR1 and CDR2 (germline): SGHNT, YYREEE (reference sequence). V lost 3 bases, J lost 7 bases, and 14 bases lay in between. CDR3 length equals 14 residues.

This chain links TRBV5-1 with TRBJ2-1; 9 nucleotides match TRBD2. With V trimmed by 3 bases and J by 2 bases, 9 bases remained unmatched. The CDR3 length is 17 residues. The germline V gene encodes CDR1 SGHRS and CDR2 YFSETQ. The CDR3 DNA is TGCGCCAGCAGCTCAGCGGGAGGAGGAGGCACCTACAATGAGCAGTTCTTC. It yields the protein CASSSAGGGGTYNEQFF.

The chain carries TRBV30 and TRBJ1-1; D remains ambiguous. The V end lost 4 bases, the J end lost 1 base, and 10 bases lay between the germline ends. This CDR3 region has 13 residues. The germline CDR1 and CDR2 sequences are GTSNPN and SVGIG (reference sequence). The CDR3: CAWIIQPNTEAFF. The CDR3 region has the DNA TGTGCCTGGATCATCCAGCCGAACACTGAAGCTTTCTTT.

This clonotype has more than one count but fewer than ten. The chain employs TRBV2 and TRBJ2-5; D possibly corresponds to TRBD2 (5 bases). Germline V gene lookup returns CDR1 SNHLY and CDR2 FYNNEI. The CDR3 spans 16 residues. Between the trimmed V and J ends, which lost 2 bases and 7 bases, there was a span of 20 bases. The CDR3 nucleotides read TGTGCCAGCAGTGAACCCTCGGGGTGGCGCGTCGGGACCCAGTACTTC. This codes for CASSEPSGWRVGTQYF.

In the case of this clonotype: This likely comes from a read error, as the CDR3 has no conserved phenylalanine or tryptophan at its end. The rearrangement links TRBV6-5 to TRBJ1-4; D call uncertain. The CDR3 has 13 amino acids. The germline V and J ends were trimmed by 0 bases and 8 bases, with 7 bases remaining between them. CDR1 and CDR2 from the germline V gene are MNHEY and SVGAGI. The CDR3: CASSYSSKEKLFI. As DNA, the CDR3 is TGTGCCAGCAGTTACTCGAGTAAGGAAAAACTGTTTATT.

This clonotype turned up a few times. This chain links TRBV5-1 with TRBJ2-6; 7 bases align to TRBD1. The V and J ends lost 4 bases and 2 bases, in that order; junction bases with no gene match: 6. The germline CDR1 and CDR2 sequences are SGHRS and YFSETQ. The length of the CDR3 is 16 residues. The CDR3 reads CASSVGTAPGANVLTF. As DNA, the CDR3 is TGCGCCAGCAGCGTTGGGACAGCCCCTGGGGCCAACGTCCTGACTTTC.

This clonotype has only a few counts. This chain uses TRBV4-3 with TRBJ2-1; no clear D gene. The ends were cut back, 1 base at V and 8 bases at J, with 9 bases in the middle. Germline V gene lookup returns CDR1 LGHNA and CDR2 YSLEER. CDR3 length equals 13 residues. The CDR3 sequence is CASSQVYRDEQFF. The CDR3 nucleotides are TGCGCCAGCAGCCAAGTTTATAGGGATGAGCAGTTCTTC.

This chain links TRBV5-1 with TRBJ2-1; D perhaps matches TRBD2 (5 bases). CDR1 and CDR2 (germline): SGHRS, YFSETQ. This CDR3 is 12 amino acids long. Trimming took off 4 bases at V and 9 bases at J, with 11 bases between the two ends. CDR3 amino acids: CASSPVGVEQFF. In nucleotides, the CDR3 is TGCGCCAGCAGCCCTGTCGGGGTTGAGCAGTTCTTC.

The chain joins TRBV5-1 to TRBJ1-2; 7 bases map to TRBD1. CDR3 length equals 13 residues. Losses at the gene ends were 7 bases for V and 2 bases for J; bases not matched to a gene: 5. From germline, CDR1 is SGHRS and CDR2 YFSETQ. The CDR3: CASSGQRNYGYTF. CDR3 in DNA: TGCGCCAGCTCGGGACAGAGAAACTATGGCTACACCTTC. Variable domain in full (rest from reference TRBV5-1 and TRBJ1-2): KAGVTQTPRYLIKTRGQQVTLSCSPISGHRSVSWYQQTPGQGLQFLFEYFSETQRNKGNFPGRFSGRQFSNSRSEMNVSTLELGDSALYLCASSGQRNYGYTFGSGTRLTVV.

The chain carries TRBV7-2 and TRBJ2-5, with a possible D match to TRBD2 (7 bases). The V gene's germline CDR1 is SGHTA and CDR2 FQGNSA. The CDR3 contains 19 residues. Trimming pared 6 bases from V and 2 bases from J, leaving 28 bases between. CDR3 loop: CASSFPVAEGGEEQETQYF. The CDR3 nucleotides are TGTGCCAGCAGTTTCCCGGTGGCGGAGGGGGGGGAAGAACAAGAGACCCAGTACTTC.

The CDR3 spells CASSQGLTGPYEQYV. The DNA for the CDR3 is TGTGCCAGCAGTCAGGGATTGACAGGGCCCTACGAGCAGTACGTC. The V call is TRBV6-2 or TRBV6-3, the J call TRBJ2-7; 7 bases match TRBD1. Trimming at V came to 5 bases and at J to 2 bases, leaving 9 bases not matched to a gene. Germline assignment: CDR1 MNHEY and CDR2 SVGEGT. This CDR3 has 15 residues.

The rearrangement links TRBV7-3 to TRBJ2-3, with 11 nucleotides matching TRBD2. Germline V gene data show CDR1 as SGHTA and CDR2 as FQGTGA. Trimming at V came to 6 bases and at J to 0 bases, leaving 8 bases not matched to a gene. The CDR3 length is 17 residues. The CDR3 is CASSLSSGGSSTDTQYF. DNA of the CDR3: TGTGCCAGCAGTTTGTCTAGCGGGGGGTCTAGCACAGATACGCAGTATTTT.

This clonotype was seen a few times. The gene calls are TRBV12-5 and TRBJ2-3; perhaps TRBD2 as D (6 bases). The germline V gene encodes CDR1 LGHNT and CDR2 FRNRAP. V lost 0 bases and J 11 bases, leaving 15 bases between the germline ends. The length of the CDR3 is 14 residues. CDR3 nucleotide sequence: TGTGCTAGTGGTTTGGTAGGTGGGGCGGAGGGGCAGTATTTT. This encodes CASGLVGGAEGQYF.

The chain carries TRBV6-2 or TRBV6-3 and TRBJ1-2, with D maybe TRBD1 (6 bases). Between the trimmed V and J ends, which lost 6 bases and 8 bases, there was a span of 16 bases. Germline V CDR1 and CDR2: MNHEY, SVGEGT. CDR3 length: 13 amino acids. The CDR3 spells CASRLGAPRGYTF. The CDR3 nucleotides read TGTGCCAGCAGGCTGGGGGCCCCTCGGGGCTACACCTTC.

In its sample, this clonotype was seen once. In nucleotides, the CDR3 is TGTGCCACTACCAGGGGGAATCTAGGTCAGCCCCAGCATTTT. This encodes CATTRGNLGQPQHF. The chain carries TRBV6-6 and TRBJ1-5, with 7 bases aligning to TRBD1. The trim removed 10 bases at V and 6 bases at J, leaving 12 bases unmatched. The CDR3 spans 14 residues. Germline V CDR1 and CDR2: MNHNY, SVGAGI (reference sequence).

In its sample, this clonotype was seen a few times. V gene TRBV7-9 combines with J gene TRBJ1-1; TRBD1 aligns across 7 bases. The CDR3 is 12 residues long. Per the germline V gene, CDR1 is SEHNR and CDR2 is FQNEAQ (reference sequence). The trim removed 4 bases at V and 6 bases at J, leaving 2 bases unmatched. The CDR3 bases are TGTGCCAGCAGCTCCAGGGGGTCTGAAGCTTTCTTT. It codes for CASSSRGSEAFF.

The gene calls are TRBV4-1 and TRBJ2-2, with D perhaps matching TRBD2 (6 bases). The CDR3 is made up of 16 amino acids. V gave up 1 base and J gave up 0 bases, with 9 bases separating them. Germline CDR1 MGHRA, CDR2 YSYEKL. The CDR3 DNA reads as TGCGCCAGCAGCCAAGTGGGGGGACCGAACACCGGGGAGCTGTTTTTT. Protein product: CASSQVGGPNTGELFF.

The chain links TRBV7-2 to TRBJ1-3; possibly TRBD1 for D (5 bases). The V end lost 5 bases, the J end lost 4 bases, and 12 bases lay between the germline ends. Germline lookup yields CDR1 SGHTA and CDR2 FQGNSA. This CDR3 comprises 14 residues. Here the CDR3 reads CASSRDLKGNTIYF. The CDR3, as DNA: TGTGCCAGCAGCCGGGACCTTAAAGGAAACACCATATATTTT.

This clonotype has just a few counts. The V call is TRBV7-2, the J call TRBJ2-1, with D perhaps given as TRBD1 or TRBD2 (6 bases each). CDR1 is SGHTA, CDR2 FQGNSA, per germline. V lost 5 bases, J lost 8 bases, and 13 bases lay in between. This CDR3 has 13 residues. For the CDR3, the DNA is TGTGCCAGCAGCAGGGGGGTAGCGTATGAGCAGTTCTTC. Amino acids: CASSRGVAYEQFF. Full variable domain (outside the CDR3, taken from reference TRBV7-2 and TRBJ2-1): GAGVSQSPSNKVTEKGKDVELRCDPISGHTALYWYRQSLGQGLEFLIYFQGNSAPDKSGLPSDRFSAERTGGSVSTLTIQRTQQEDSAVYLCASSRGVAYEQFFGPGTRLTVL.

The V gene is TRBV29-1, the J gene TRBJ2-1, with 9 bases that match TRBD1. The V gene's germline CDR1 is SQVTM and CDR2 ANQGSEA. The V and J ends lost 6 bases and 4 bases, in that order; junction bases with no gene match: 7. The CDR3 totals 14 residues. CDR3 region: CSVSRDRDYNEQFF. The CDR3 DNA reads TGCAGCGTCTCCCGGGACAGGGATTACAATGAGCAGTTCTTC.